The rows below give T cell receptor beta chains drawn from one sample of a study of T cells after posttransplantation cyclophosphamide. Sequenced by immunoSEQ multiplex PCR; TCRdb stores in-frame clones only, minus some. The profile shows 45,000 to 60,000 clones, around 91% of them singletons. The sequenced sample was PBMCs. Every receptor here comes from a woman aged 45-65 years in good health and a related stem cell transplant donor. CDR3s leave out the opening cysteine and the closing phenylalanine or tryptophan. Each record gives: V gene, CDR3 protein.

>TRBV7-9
ASSPSGGYNEQF
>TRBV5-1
ASRSRPGLADLGEQY
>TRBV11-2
ASSLRGTGNEKLF
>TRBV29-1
SITGTGSSGYT
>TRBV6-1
ASLVRGSGNTIY
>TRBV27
ASSFGDREGMNNQPQH
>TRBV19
ASSASTSSLSYEQY
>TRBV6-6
ASSYSGSSYGYT
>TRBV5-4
ASSSTGITDTQY
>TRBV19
ASYRGNSGYT
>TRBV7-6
ASSPQMNTEAF
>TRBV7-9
ASSDSGTTGNTIY
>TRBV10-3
AIKPGLAGDRSYEQY
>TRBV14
ASSLTTGSGETQY
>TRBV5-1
ASSRRGSYEQY
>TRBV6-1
ASRHRGQNYGYT
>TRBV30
AYIPSGRSNEQF
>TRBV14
ASSQPGQATEAF
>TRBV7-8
ASSSRDRGGYSNQPQH
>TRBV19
ASSTGTVQNIQY
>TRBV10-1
ASSVDRAYEQY
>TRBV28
ASSPGVAGRGETQY
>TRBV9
ASSDQTESNEQF
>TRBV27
ASSSHQGADGYT
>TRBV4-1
ASSPATSGSKEQY
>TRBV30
AWSVFGLAGGPGEQF
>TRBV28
ASSLGLAANTGELF
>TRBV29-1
SADRLRSYYEQY
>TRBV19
ASSRGQGYNQPQH
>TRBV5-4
ASSLIQKTDTQY
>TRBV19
ASKKAGLADYYNEQF
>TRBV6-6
ASSQPTGANTEAF
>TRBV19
ASSPRDSAFEQY
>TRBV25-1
ASSEARGNTGELF
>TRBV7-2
ASSLLAGVSYEQY
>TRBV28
ASSWSGFEQY
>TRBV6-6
ASSYGQGKYGYT
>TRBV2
ASIQTTGGGGYT
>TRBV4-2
ASSQEPEGSGTSGANVLT
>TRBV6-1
ASSGPELGLFYEQY
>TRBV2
ASNSRGLQPQH
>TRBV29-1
SVVVRVSEQY